This T cell receptor (beta chain) was obtained from a study of blood T cell repertoires in COVID-19 (dated by TCRdb to the early 2020s). Broadly, across the study: Samples covering the acute and convalescent phases of COVID-19 were provided by collaborators in the United States, Italy and Spain. The material from the prospective study consisted of cDNA or gDNA derived from T cells, B-cell-depleted T cells, or PBMCs. The dataset comprised deeply sampled blood TCRbeta repertoires from subjects exposed to, actively infected with, or recovered from COVID-19. The repertoires were released in a freely available public database intended as a resource for research on the immune response to SARS-CoV-2. Samples came from the ongoing ImmuneRACE study (first 160 participants) plus 1,254 subjects from 6 global collaborators. Nearly every sample came with metadata listing a de-identified subject ID, COVID-19 status, age in years and sex. Where available, HLA class I and class II types were obtained from metadata supplied by the sample provider rather than from assay-based typing.

The collaborating institutions used their own protocols to collect whole blood in K2EDTA tubes. For TCRbeta analysis, collaborators shipped samples as frozen whole blood, isolated PBMCs, or DNA extracted from either of those sample types. Here is what the overall study found, with its caveats: Clinical and demographic metadata were provided uncurated, with the amount varying by source and participant.

Between the V and J ends, shortened by 2 bases and 7 bases respectively, the junction contains 6 bases. From its cysteine to its phenylalanine, the CDR3 spans 11 amino acids. Left in the record is the CDR3 DNA by itself, 33 bases read in frame from the first base. CDR1 and CDR2 are read off the germline V gene as SNHLY and FYNNEI. TCRbeta CDR3 regions were amplified from genomic DNA using the immunoSEQ Assay, a bias-controlled multiplex PCR. The authors processed their data as follows. Within the assay, amplification of reference gene primers was used to estimate how many nucleated cells each sample contained. To quantify the absolute abundance of each unique TCRbeta CDR3 rearrangement, sequence reads were collapsed and filtered. Productive Simpson clonality was computed per sample as the square root of Simpson's diversity index over productive rearrangements. TCRdb obtained this table from immuneACCESS and retained in-frame rearrangements with V and J assigned. These tables miss some clones; where compared with another copy, unresolved V genes account for less than half of the shortfall, and the remainder is unexplained. Clone size and the V and J calls come from that table; the DNA yielded D and trimming. The sample records roughly 80,000 clones, roughly 73% of which are singletons. The ten largest clones capture around 9.4% of the sample.

A word on this clone: The clone's antigen remains unknown. Base qualities are not provided; no much larger clone lies one nucleotide away.

Specimen: peripheral blood. The TCR sequence derives from a human donor in a cohort sampled during active COVID-19. The chain was built from TRBV2 and TRBJ2-7; a weak D assignment points to TRBD2 (5 bases agree). The CDR3 region has the sequence CASSETGEQYF. The bases are TGTGCCAGCAGTGAAACGGGGGAGCAGTACTTC.